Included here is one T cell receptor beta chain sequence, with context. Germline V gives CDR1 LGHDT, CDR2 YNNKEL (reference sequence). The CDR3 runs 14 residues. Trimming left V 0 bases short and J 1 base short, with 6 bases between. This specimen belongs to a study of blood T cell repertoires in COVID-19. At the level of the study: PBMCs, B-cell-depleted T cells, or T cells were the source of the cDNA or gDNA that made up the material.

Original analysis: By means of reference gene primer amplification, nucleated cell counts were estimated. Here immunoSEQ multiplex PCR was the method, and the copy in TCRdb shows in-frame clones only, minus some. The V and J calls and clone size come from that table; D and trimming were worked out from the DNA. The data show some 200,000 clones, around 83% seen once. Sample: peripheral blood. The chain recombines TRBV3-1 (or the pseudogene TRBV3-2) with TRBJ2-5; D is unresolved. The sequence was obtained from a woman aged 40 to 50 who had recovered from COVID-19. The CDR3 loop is CASSQEYFQETQYF. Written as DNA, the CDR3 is TGTGCCAGCAGCCAAGAATACTTCCAAGAGACCCAGTACTTC.